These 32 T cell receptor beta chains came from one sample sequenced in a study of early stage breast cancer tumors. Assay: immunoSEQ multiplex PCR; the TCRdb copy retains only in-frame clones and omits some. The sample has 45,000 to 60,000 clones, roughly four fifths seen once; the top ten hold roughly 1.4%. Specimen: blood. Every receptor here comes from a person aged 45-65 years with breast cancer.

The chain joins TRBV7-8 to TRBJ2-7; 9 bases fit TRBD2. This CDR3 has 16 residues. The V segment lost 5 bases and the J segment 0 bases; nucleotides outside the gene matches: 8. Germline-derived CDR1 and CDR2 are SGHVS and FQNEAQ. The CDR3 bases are TGTGCCAGCAGCCCCCGGCTAGCGGGATACTCCTACGAGCAGTACTTC. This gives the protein CASSPRLAGYSYEQYF.

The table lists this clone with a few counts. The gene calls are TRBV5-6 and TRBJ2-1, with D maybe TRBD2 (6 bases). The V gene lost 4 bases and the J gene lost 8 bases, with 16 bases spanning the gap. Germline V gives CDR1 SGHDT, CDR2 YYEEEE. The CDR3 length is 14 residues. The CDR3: CASSPSRREHEQFF. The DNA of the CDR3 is TGTGCCAGCAGCCCATCAAGGAGGGAGCATGAGCAGTTCTTC.

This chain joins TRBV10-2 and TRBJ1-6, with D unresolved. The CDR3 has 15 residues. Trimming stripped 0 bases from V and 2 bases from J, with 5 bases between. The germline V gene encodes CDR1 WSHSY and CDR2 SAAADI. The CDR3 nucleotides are TGCGCCAGCAGTGAGTCAGCAACCTATAATTCACCCCTCCACTTT. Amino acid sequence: CASSESATYNSPLHF.

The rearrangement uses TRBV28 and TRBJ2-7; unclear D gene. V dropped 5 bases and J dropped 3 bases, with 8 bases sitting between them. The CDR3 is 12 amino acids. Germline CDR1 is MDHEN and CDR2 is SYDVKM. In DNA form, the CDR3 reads TGTGCCAGCAGTCCTGCAGGCTACGAGCAGTACTTC. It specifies CASSPAGYEQYF.

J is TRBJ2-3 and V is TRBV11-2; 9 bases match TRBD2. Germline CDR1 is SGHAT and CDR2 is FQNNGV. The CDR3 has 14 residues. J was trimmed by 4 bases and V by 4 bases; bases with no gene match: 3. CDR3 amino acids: CASSSGLAPDTQYF. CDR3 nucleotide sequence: TGTGCCAGCAGCTCTGGACTAGCGCCAGATACGCAGTATTTT.

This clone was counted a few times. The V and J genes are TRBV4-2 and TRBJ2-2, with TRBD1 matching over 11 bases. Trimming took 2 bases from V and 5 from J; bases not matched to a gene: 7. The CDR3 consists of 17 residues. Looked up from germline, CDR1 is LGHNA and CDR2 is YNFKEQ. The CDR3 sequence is CASSQPLDRGRTGELFF. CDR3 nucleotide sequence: TGTGCCAGCAGCCAACCCCTGGACAGGGGGCGGACCGGGGAGCTGTTTTTT.

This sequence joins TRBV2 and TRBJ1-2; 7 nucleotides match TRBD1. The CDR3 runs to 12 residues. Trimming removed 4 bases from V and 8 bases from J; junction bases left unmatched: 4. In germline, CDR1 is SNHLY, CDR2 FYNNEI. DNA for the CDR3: TGTGCCAGCAGTGTCAGAGGGGGCGGCTACACCTTC. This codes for CASSVRGGGYTF.

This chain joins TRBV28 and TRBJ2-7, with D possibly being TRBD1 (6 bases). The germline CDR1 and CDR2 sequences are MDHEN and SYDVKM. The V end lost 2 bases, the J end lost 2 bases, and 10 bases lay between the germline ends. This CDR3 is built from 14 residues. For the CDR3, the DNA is TGTGCCAGCAGTTTAGTACAGGGCCCCTACGAGCAGTACTTC. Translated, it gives CASSLVQGPYEQYF.

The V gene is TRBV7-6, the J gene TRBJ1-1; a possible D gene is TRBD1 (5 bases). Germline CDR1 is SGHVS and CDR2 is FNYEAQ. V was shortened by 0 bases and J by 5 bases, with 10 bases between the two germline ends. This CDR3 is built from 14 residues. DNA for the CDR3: TGTGCCAGCAGCTTAGCCAGGGTGGGGACTGAAGCTTTCTTT. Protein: CASSLARVGTEAFF.

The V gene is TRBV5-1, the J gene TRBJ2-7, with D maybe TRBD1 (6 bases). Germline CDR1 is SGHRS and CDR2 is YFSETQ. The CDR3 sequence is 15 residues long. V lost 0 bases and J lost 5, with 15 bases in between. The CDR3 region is CASSLEGTPGDEQYF. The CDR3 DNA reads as TGCGCCAGCAGCTTGGAAGGGACACCAGGGGACGAGCAGTACTTC.

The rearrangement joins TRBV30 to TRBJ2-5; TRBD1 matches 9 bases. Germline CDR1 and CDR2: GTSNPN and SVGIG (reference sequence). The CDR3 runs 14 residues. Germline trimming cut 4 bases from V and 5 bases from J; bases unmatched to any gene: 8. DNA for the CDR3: TGTGCCTGGACGCGAACAGGGGGCAAGGAGACCCAGTACTTC. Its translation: CAWTRTGGKETQYF.

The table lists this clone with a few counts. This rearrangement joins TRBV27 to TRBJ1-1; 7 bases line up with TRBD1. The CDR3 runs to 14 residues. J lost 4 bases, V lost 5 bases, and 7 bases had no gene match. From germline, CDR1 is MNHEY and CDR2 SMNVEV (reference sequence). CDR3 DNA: TGTGCCAGCAGTCCAGGGGGAGTGGGCACTGAAGCTTTCTTT. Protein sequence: CASSPGGVGTEAFF.

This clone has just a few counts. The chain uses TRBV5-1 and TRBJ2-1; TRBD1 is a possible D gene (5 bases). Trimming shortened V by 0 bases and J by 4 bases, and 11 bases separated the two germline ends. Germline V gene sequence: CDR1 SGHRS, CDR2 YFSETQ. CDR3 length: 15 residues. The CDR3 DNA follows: TGCGCCAGCAGCTTGGATACAGGCAGTTACAATGAGCAGTTCTTC. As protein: CASSLDTGSYNEQFF.

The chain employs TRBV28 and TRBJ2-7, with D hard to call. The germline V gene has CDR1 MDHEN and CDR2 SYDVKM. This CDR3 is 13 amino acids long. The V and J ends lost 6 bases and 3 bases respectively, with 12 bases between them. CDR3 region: CASSLPSGYEQYF. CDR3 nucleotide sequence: TGTGCCAGCAGCCTACCCTCGGGCTACGAGCAGTACTTC.

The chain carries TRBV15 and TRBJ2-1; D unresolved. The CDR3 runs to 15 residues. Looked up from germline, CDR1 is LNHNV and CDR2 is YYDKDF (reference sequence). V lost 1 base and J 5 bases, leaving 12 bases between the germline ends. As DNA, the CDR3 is TGTGCCACCAGCAGAGGCGGTGGGAACCACAATGAGCAGTTCTTC. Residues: CATSRGGGNHNEQFF.

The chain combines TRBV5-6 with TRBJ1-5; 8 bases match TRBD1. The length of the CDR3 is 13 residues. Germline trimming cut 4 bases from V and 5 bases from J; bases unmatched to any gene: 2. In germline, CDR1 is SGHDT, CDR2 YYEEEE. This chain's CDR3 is CASSADRDQPQHF. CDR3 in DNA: TGTGCCAGCAGCGCGGACAGGGATCAGCCCCAGCATTTT.

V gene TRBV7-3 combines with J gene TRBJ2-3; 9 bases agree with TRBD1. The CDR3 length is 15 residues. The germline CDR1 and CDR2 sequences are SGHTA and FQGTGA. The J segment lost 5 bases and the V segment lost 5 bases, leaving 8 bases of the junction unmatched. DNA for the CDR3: TGTGCCAGCAGCGCCACAGGGGGCGTCATAGATACGCAGTATTTT. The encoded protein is CASSATGGVIDTQYF. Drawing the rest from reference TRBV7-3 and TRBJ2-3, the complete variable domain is GAGVSQTPSNKVTEKGKYVELRCDPISGHTALYWYRQSLGQGPEFLIYFQGTGAADDSGLPNDRFFAVRPEGSVSTLKIQRTERGDSAVYLCASSATGGVIDTQYFGPGTRLTVL.

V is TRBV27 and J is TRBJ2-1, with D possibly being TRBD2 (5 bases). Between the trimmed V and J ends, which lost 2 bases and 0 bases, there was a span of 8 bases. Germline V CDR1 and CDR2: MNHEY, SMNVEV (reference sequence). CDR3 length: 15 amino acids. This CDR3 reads CASSLEGSSYNEQFF. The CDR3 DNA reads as TGTGCCAGCAGTTTAGAGGGAAGCTCCTACAATGAGCAGTTCTTC.

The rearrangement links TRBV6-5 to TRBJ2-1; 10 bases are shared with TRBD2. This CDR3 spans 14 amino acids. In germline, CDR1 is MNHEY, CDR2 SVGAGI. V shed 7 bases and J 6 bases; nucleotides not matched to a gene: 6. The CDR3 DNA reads TGTGCCAGCAATAGAGCGGGAGGGCCCAATGAGCAGTTCTTC. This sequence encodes CASNRAGGPNEQFF.

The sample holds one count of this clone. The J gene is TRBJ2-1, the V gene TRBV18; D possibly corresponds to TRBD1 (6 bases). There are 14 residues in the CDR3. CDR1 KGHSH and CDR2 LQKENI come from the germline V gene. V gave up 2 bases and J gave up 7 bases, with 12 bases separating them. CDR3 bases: TGTGCCAGCTCACCAGTCAGGGGTTGGAATGAGCAGTTCTTC. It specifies CASSPVRGWNEQFF.

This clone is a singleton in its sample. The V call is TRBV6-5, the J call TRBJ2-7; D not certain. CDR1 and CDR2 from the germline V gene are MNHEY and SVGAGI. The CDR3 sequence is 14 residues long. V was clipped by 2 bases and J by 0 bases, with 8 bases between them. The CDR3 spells CASSYNLDSYEQYF. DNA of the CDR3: TGTGCCAGCAGTTACAACCTGGACTCCTACGAGCAGTACTTC.

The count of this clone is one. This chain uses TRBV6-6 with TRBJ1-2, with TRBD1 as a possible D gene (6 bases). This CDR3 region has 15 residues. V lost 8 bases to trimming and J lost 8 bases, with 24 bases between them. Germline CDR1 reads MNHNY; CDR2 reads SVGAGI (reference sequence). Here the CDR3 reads CASQPRRDNPTGYTF. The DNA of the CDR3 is TGTGCCAGCCAGCCCAGGAGGGACAACCCAACGGGCTACACCTTC.

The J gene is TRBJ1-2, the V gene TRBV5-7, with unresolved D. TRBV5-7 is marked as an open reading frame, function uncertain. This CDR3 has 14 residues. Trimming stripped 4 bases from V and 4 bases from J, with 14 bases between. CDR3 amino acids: CASSPFTWGYGYTF. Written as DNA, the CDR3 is TGTGCCAGCAGCCCATTCACCTGGGGCTATGGCTACACCTTC.

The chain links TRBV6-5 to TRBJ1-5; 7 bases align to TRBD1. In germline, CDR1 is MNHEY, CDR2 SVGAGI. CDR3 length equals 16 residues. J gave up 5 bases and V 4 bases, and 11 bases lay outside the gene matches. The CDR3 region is CASSSLSGTAHQPQHF. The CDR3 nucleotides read TGTGCCAGCAGTTCATTATCCGGGACAGCCCATCAGCCCCAGCATTTT.

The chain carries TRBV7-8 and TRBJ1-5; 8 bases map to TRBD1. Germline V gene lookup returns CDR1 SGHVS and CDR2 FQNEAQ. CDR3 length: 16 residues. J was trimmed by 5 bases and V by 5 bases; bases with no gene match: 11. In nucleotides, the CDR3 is TGTGCCAGCAGCCCCTGGGGACAGGTGGGTTATCAGCCCCAGCATTTT. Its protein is CASSPWGQVGYQPQHF.

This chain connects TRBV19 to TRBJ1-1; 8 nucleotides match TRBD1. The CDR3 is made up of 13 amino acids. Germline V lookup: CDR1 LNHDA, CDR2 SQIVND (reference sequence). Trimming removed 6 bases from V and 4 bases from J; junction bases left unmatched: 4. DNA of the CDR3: TGTGCCAGTAGGCGCACAGGGGGCACTGAAGCTTTCTTT. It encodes CASRRTGGTEAFF. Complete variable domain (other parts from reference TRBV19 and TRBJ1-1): DGGITQSPKYLFRKEGQNVTLSCEQNLNHDAMYWYRQDPGQGLRLIYYSQIVNDFQKGDIAEGYSVSREKKESFPLTVTSAQKNPTAFYLCASRRTGGTEAFFGQGTRLTVV.

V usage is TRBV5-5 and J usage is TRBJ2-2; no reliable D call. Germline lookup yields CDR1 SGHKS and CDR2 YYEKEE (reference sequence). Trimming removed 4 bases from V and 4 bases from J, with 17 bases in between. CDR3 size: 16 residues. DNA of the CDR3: TGTGCCAGCAGCGCGGCCGGACGGATGTTCACCGGGGAGCTGTTTTTT. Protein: CASSAAGRMFTGELFF.

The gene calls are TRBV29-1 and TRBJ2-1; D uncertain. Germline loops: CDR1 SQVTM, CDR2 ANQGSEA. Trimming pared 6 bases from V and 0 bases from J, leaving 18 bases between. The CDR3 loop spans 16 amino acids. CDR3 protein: CSVRAALLGSYNEQFF. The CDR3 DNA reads TGCAGCGTCCGAGCCGCCTTGCTCGGCTCCTACAATGAGCAGTTCTTC.

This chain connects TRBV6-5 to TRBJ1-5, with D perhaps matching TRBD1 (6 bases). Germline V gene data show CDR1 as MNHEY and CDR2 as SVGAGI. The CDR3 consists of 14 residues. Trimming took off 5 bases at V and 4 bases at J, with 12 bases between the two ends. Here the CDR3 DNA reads TGTGCCAGCAGTCTACCGGGACAAAATCAGCCCCAGCATTTT. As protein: CASSLPGQNQPQHF.

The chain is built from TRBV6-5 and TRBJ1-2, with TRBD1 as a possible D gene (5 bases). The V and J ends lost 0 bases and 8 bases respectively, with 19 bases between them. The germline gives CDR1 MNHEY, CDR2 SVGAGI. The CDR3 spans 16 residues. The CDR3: CASSYSSTWPGGGYTF. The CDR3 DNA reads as TGTGCCAGCAGTTACTCATCGACCTGGCCCGGGGGAGGCTACACCTTC.

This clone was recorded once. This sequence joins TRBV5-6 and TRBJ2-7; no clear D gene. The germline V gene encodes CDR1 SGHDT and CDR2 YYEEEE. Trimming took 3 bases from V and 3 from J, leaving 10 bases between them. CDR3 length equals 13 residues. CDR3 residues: CASSSLTVYEQYF. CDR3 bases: TGTGCCAGCAGCTCGTTAACGGTCTACGAGCAGTACTTC. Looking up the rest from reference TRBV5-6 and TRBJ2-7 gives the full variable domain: DAGVTQSPTHLIKTRGQQVTLRCSPKSGHDTVSWYQQALGQGPQFIFQYYEEEERQRGNFPDRFSGHQFPNYSSELNVNALLLGDSALYLCASSSLTVYEQYFGPGTRLTVT.

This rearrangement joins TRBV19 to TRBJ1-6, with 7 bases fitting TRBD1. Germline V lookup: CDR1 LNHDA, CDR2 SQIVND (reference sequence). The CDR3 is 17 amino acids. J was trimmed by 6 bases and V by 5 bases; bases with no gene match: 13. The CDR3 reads CASSPRPPGTVNSPLHF. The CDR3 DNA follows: TGTGCCAGTAGTCCCCGACCGCCCGGGACAGTTAATTCACCCCTCCACTTT.